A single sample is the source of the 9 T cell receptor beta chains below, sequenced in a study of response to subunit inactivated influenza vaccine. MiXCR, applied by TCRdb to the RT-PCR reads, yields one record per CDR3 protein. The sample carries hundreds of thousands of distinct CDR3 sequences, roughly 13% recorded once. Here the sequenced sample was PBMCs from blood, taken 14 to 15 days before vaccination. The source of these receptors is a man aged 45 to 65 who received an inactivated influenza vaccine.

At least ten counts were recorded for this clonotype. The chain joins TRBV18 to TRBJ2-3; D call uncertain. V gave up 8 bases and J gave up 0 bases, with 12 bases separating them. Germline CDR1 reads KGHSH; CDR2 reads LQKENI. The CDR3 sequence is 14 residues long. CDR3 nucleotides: TGTGCCAGCAGCCCCCTCGGGAGCACAGATACGCAGTATTTT. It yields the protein CASSPLGSTDTQYF.

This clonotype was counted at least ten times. CDR3 DNA: TGTGCCAGCAGCGTAGGCAGGGTAGCCTACGAGCAGTACTTC. Protein product: CASSVGRVAYEQYF. The chain carries TRBV9 and TRBJ2-7; TRBD1 is a possible D gene (5 bases). Germline-derived CDR1 and CDR2 are SGDLS and YYNGEE. V was shortened by 0 bases and J by 2 bases, with 9 bases between the two germline ends. This CDR3 has 14 amino acids.

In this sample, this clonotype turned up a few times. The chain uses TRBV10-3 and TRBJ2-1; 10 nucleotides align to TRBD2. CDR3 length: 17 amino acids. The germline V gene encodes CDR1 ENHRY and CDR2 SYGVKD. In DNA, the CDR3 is TGTGCACGAACTAGCGGGACCAGTGACAATGGTAACAATGAGCAGTTCTTC. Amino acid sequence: CARTSGTSDNGNNEQFF.

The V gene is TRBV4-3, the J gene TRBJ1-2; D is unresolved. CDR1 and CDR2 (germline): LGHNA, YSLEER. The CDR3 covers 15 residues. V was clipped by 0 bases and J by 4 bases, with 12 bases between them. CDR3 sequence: CASSQDGVAAYGYTF. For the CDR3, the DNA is TGCGCCAGCAGCCAAGATGGGGTCGCCGCCTATGGCTACACCTTC.

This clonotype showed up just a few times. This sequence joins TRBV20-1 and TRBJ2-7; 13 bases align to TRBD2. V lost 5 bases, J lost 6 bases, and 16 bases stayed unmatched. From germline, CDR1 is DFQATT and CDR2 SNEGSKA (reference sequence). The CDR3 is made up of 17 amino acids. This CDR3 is CSARRRGLAGHPTEQYF. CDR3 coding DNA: TGCAGTGCTCGAAGGAGGGGACTAGCGGGACACCCAACCGAGCAGTACTTC.

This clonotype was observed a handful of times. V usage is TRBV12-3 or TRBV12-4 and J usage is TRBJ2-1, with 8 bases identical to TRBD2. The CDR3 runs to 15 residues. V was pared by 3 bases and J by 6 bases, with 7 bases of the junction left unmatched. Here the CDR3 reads CASSFQAGVRNEQFF. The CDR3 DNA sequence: TGTGCCAGCAGTTTCCAAGCGGGAGTTCGCAATGAGCAGTTCTTC.

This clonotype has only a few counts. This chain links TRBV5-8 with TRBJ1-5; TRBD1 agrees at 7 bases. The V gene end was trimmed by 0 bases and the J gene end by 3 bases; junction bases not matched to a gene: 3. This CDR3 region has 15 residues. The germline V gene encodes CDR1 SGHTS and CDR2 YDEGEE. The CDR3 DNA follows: TGTGCCAGCAGCTTGGATCAGGGGGACAATCAGCCCCAGCATTTT. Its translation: CASSLDQGDNQPQHF.

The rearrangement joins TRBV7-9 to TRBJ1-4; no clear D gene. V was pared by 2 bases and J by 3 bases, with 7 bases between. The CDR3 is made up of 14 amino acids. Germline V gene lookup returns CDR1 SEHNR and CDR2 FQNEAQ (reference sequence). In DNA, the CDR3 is TGTGCCAGCAGCTTATCAAGTCCTAATGAAAAACTGTTTTTT. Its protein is CASSLSSPNEKLFF.

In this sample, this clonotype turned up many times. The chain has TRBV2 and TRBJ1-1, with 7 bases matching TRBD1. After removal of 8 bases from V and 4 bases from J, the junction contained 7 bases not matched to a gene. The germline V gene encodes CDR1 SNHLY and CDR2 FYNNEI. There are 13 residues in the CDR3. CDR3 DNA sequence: TGTGCCAGCGGTCGGGACAGTGTCACTGAAGCTTTCTTT. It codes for CASGRDSVTEAFF. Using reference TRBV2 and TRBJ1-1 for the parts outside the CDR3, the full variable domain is EPEVTQTPSHQVTQMGQEVILRCVPISNHLYFYWYRQILGQKVEFLVSFYNNEISEKSEIFDDQFSVERPDGSNFTLKIRSTKLEDSAMYFCASGRDSVTEAFFGQGTRLTVV.